This is a list of T cell receptor beta chains from one sample in a study of CD8+ T cells in alopecia areata. Only in-frame clones appear in the TCRdb table, and some are missing; sequencing was by immunoSEQ multiplex PCR. The sample has 95,000 to 100,000 clones, 55% to 75% seen once; the top ten hold 16%. The sample here was CD8+ T cells sorted from blood, taken between weeks 55 and 65, from a patient treated with tofacitinib. The source is a human donor with alopecia areata. The conserved cysteine and the conserved F or W are not part of the CDR3 here.

v_gene: TRBV30; CDR3aa: AWGGYT
v_gene: TRBV13; CDR3aa: ASSLTGRETQY
v_gene: TRBV27; CDR3aa: ASSLTRTDTQY
v_gene: TRBV5-6; CDR3aa: ASSLGTEQY
v_gene: TRBV28; CDR3aa: ASSRQGSLFGYT
v_gene: TRBV7-9; CDR3aa: ASTRMNTEAF
v_gene: TRBV9; CDR3aa: ASSALIRVDSGYT
v_gene: TRBV27; CDR3aa: ASSPRTGAIFNYGYT
v_gene: TRBV5-1; CDR3aa: ASSLVAQRGPNEKLF
v_gene: TRBV5-1; CDR3aa: ASSFRGEENEQF
v_gene: TRBV15; CDR3aa: ATSRERDRQYEQY
v_gene: TRBV27; CDR3aa: ASRGGPVEPQH
v_gene: TRBV9; CDR3aa: ASSVGGSNQPQH
v_gene: TRBV6-6; CDR3aa: ASSYSGGRGETQY
v_gene: TRBV6-1; CDR3aa: ASSETSPNTEAF
v_gene: TRBV7-9; CDR3aa: ASLAGSTDTQY
v_gene: TRBV29-1; CDR3aa: SVAGTHGYT
v_gene: TRBV7-9; CDR3aa: ASSPGLAGLGETQY
v_gene: TRBV13; CDR3aa: ASSPAPNEQF
v_gene: TRBV13; CDR3aa: ASSLPGDEQY
v_gene: TRBV2; CDR3aa: ASSVRAGGADTQY
v_gene: TRBV15; CDR3aa: ATSRDRGTSGGTDTDTQY
v_gene: TRBV15; CDR3aa: ATSRQGVAKNIQY
v_gene: TRBV14; CDR3aa: ASSVYGGPDTQY
v_gene: TRBV9; CDR3aa: ASSVGWTTPEAF
v_gene: TRBV12-5; CDR3aa: ASGPRGNEQF
v_gene: TRBV5-6; CDR3aa: ASSVDRNEKLF
v_gene: TRBV5-4; CDR3aa: ASSRVPDPTWYNEQF
v_gene: TRBV23-1; CDR3aa: ASSQSIDRGKGETQY
v_gene: TRBV7-9; CDR3aa: ASSGPIAGYEQY
v_gene: TRBV7-9; CDR3aa: ASSLSEQGYNEQF
v_gene: TRBV27; CDR3aa: ASSRAGTSHETQY
v_gene: TRBV15; CDR3aa: ATSRDRTGSNQPQH
v_gene: TRBV5-1; CDR3aa: ASSLGTGSAEQY
v_gene: TRBV10-3; CDR3aa: AISRDSGGETQY
v_gene: TRBV6-1; CDR3aa: ASSDVGRAPETQY
v_gene: TRBV15; CDR3aa: ATSSALGAFGEQF
v_gene: TRBV14; CDR3aa: ASSPAQGNGETQY
v_gene: TRBV7-9; CDR3aa: ASSRPTGTNYGYT
v_gene: TRBV27; CDR3aa: ASSSWGDDGYT
v_gene: TRBV19; CDR3aa: ASSIWTGNTGELF
v_gene: TRBV11-2; CDR3aa: ASSLETGDPYEQY
v_gene: TRBV5-4; CDR3aa: ASSLEAARDTEAF
v_gene: TRBV9; CDR3aa: ASSASPGEPTGELF
v_gene: TRBV10-1; CDR3aa: ASSEGEDTEAF
v_gene: TRBV7-2; CDR3aa: ASTRSLGRDEKLF
v_gene: TRBV7-8; CDR3aa: ASSTGTAHSNQPQH
v_gene: TRBV5-1; CDR3aa: ASSLAGFERFPYGYT
v_gene: TRBV10-3; CDR3aa: AISDADRGYNQPQH
v_gene: TRBV5-6; CDR3aa: ASSFSGELF